The rows below give T cell receptor beta chains drawn from one sample of a study of CD8+ T cells in alopecia areata. This table comes from immunoSEQ multiplex PCR, and its TCRdb copy is limited to in-frame clones, with some not included. This table holds some 110,000 clones, 55% to 65% found once. The sequenced sample consisted of CD4+ T cells sorted from blood. These receptors all stem from a human donor in good health. Each CDR3 is given with its conserved first and last residue. D genes are given only for firm matches. The size field is filled for only some rows; it gives once, few, many or a size class.

J gene	CDR3 length	V gene	clone size	D gene	CDR3 protein	CDR3 DNA
TRBJ1-2	15	TRBV5-1	few	NA	CASSLDGQRNYGYTF	TGCGCCAGCAGCTTGGATGGACAAAGGAACTATGGCTACACCTTC
TRBJ1-1	13	TRBV27	NA	NA	CASRRIRDTEAFF	TGTGCCAGCAGACGCATCAGGGACACTGAAGCTTTCTTT
TRBJ2-5	13	TRBV6-5	NA	NA	CASTPTRRETQYF	TGTGCCAGCACCCCGACTAGGCGGGAGACCCAGTACTTC
TRBJ1-5	14	TRBV15	NA	NA	CATSLSGANQPQHF	TGTGCCACCAGCCTTTCAGGGGCTAATCAGCCCCAGCATTTT
TRBJ1-1	13	TRBV5-1	NA	NA	CASSQGRGTEAFF	TGCGCCAGCAGCCAGGGGCGGGGGACTGAAGCTTTCTTT
TRBJ1-2	12	TRBV29-1	few	TRBD1	CSSGTGGNGYTF	TGCAGTTCCGGGACAGGGGGCAATGGCTACACCTTC
TRBJ1-2	13	TRBV7-9	NA	NA	CASSRDSSYGYTF	TGTGCCAGCAGCCGGGACTCTTCCTATGGCTACACCTTC
TRBJ1-5	15	TRBV10-3	NA	TRBD1	CAISELGTGNQPQHF	TGTGCCATCAGTGAGCTCGGGACAGGGAATCAGCCCCAGCATTTT
TRBJ1-2	14	TRBV27	once	NA	CASSLVQGAGGYTF	TGTGCCAGCAGTTTGGTACAGGGCGCAGGTGGCTACACCTTC
TRBJ1-1	14	TRBV4-1	NA	NA	CASTTPELGTEAFF	TGCGCCAGCACCACCCCCGAGTTGGGCACTGAAGCTTTCTTT
TRBJ2-7	13	TRBV29-1	NA	NA	CSVAGRGLYEQYF	TGCAGCGTTGCCGGACGGGGCCTCTACGAGCAGTACTTC
TRBJ2-3	11	TRBV2	NA	NA	CASSRTDTQYF	TGTGCCAGCAGCAGAACAGATACGCAGTATTTT
TRBJ2-1	16	TRBV29-1	NA	TRBD2	CSVVEPRLAVYNEQFF	TGCAGCGTTGTGGAACCCCGACTAGCGGTTTACAATGAGCAGTTCTTC
TRBJ1-1	13	TRBV29-1	NA	TRBD1	CSVVQGANTEAFF	TGCAGCGTCGTACAGGGGGCGAACACTGAAGCTTTCTTT
TRBJ2-2	12	TRBV29-1	NA	NA	CSGSPNTGELFF	TGCAGCGGCAGCCCGAACACCGGGGAGCTGTTTTTT
TRBJ2-1	16	TRBV13	NA	NA	CASSIEGQVPHNEQFF	TGTGCCAGCAGCATAGAGGGGCAGGTCCCGCACAATGAGCAGTTCTTC
TRBJ1-6	14	TRBV6-5	few	NA	CASSYRTENSPLHF	TGTGCCAGCAGTTACAGGACAGAGAATTCACCCCTCCACTTT
TRBJ1-5	13	TRBV25-1	NA	TRBD1	CASSGTGVQPQHF	TGTGCCAGCAGTGGGACAGGGGTTCAGCCCCAGCATTTT
TRBJ1-5	14	TRBV29-1	NA	TRBD1	CSVTTGARDQPQHF	TGCAGCGTTACGACAGGGGCCAGGGATCAGCCCCAGCATTTT
TRBJ2-1	14	TRBV7-9	NA	NA	CASVARSSYNEQFF	TGTGCCAGCGTGGCAAGAAGCTCCTACAATGAGCAGTTCTTC
TRBJ1-2	13	TRBV25-1	NA	NA	CASRPLGNYGYTF	TGTGCCAGCAGACCGCTGGGGAACTATGGCTACACCTTC
TRBJ1-2	16	TRBV11-2	NA	TRBD1	CASSLAPGTGVSGYTF	TGTGCCAGCAGCTTAGCCCCCGGGACAGGGGTTAGCGGCTACACCTTC
TRBJ1-1	16	TRBV18	NA	NA	CASSPRGGTMNTEAFF	TGTGCCAGCTCACCCCGGGGGGGGACAATGAACACTGAAGCTTTCTTT
TRBJ2-5	14	TRBV25-1	once	TRBD1	CASSATGSQETQYF	TGTGCCAGCAGTGCGACAGGGTCACAAGAGACCCAGTACTTC
TRBJ1-4	15	TRBV15	NA	NA	CATSSPGATNEKLFF	TGTGCCACCAGCAGCCCAGGCGCAACTAATGAAAAACTGTTTTTT
TRBJ1-3	14	TRBV5-1	NA	TRBD1	CASSLGQGQDTIYF	TGCGCCAGCAGCTTGGGACAGGGGCAAGACACCATATATTTT
TRBJ2-7	16	TRBV27	NA	NA	CASSSYSAQLIYEQYF	TGTGCCAGCAGTTCCTACTCCGCTCAGTTGATCTACGAGCAGTACTTC
TRBJ1-4	14	TRBV2	NA	NA	CASSELGPKEKLFF	TGTGCCAGCAGTGAGTTGGGGCCGAAGGAAAAACTGTTTTTT
TRBJ2-5	13	TRBV9	few	NA	CASSVAPLGDQYF	TGTGCCAGCAGCGTAGCTCCCCTGGGAGACCAGTACTTC
TRBJ2-5	13	TRBV29-1	NA	NA	CSVVKGIKETQYF	TGCAGCGTTGTCAAAGGGATCAAGGAGACCCAGTACTTC
TRBJ2-3	17	TRBV11-2	medium-sized	TRBD2	CASSTRLAGVQGDTQYF	TGTGCCAGCAGCACCCGACTAGCGGGGGTCCAAGGAGATACGCAGTATTTT
TRBJ1-6	12	TRBV25-1	few	NA	CASSTGAPPLHF	TGTGCCAGCAGTACCGGGGCGCCACCCCTCCACTTT
TRBJ1-1	13	TRBV30	NA	NA	CAWNLRGNTEAFF	TGTGCCTGGAATCTCAGAGGGAACACTGAAGCTTTCTTT